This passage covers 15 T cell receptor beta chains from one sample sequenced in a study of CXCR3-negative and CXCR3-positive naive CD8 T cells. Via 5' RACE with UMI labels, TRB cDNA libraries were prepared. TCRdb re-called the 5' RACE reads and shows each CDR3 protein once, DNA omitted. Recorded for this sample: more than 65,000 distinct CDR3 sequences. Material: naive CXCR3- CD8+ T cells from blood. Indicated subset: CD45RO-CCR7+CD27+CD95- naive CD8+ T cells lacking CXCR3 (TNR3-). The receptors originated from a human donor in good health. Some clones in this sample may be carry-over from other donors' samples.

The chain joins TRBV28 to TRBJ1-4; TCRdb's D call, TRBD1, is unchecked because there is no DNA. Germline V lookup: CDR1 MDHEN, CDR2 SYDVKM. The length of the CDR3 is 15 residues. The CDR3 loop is CASSPQDREYEKLFF.

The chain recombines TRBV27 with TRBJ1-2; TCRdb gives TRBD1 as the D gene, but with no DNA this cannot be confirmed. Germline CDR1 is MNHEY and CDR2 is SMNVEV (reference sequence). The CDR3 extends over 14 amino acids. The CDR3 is CASSFSPQGLGYTF.

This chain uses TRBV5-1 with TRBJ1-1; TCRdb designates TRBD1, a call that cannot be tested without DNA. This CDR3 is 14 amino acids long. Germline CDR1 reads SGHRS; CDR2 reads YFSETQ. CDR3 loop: CASSKQGLGTEAFF.

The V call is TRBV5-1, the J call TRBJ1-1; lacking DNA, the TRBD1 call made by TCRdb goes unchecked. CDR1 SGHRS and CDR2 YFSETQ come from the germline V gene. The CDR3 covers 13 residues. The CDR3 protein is CASSVQGRSEAFF.

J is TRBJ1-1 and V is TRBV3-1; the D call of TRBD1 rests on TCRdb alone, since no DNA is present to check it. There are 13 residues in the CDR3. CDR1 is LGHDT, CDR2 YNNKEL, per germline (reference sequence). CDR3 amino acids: CASSQAPNTEAFF.

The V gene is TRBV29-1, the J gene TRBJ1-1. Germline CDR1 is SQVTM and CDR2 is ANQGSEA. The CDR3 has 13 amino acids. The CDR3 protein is CSVVPRGYTEAFF.

The CDR3 sequence is CASSLWTANEQFF. The J gene is TRBJ2-1, the V gene TRBV7-9; TCRdb designates TRBD1, a call that cannot be tested without DNA. CDR3 length: 13 amino acids. Per germline, CDR1 SEHNR and CDR2 FQNEAQ (reference sequence).

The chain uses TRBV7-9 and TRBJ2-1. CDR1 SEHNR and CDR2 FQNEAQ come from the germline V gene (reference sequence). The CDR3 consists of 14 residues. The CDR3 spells CAIHLGSSYNEQFF.

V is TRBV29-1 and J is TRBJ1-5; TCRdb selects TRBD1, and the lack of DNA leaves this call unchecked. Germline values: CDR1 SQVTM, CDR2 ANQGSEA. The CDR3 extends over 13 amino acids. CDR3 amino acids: CSVRTGDNQPQHF.

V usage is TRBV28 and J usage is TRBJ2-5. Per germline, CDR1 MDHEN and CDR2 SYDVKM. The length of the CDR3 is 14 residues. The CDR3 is CASEDGPWVETQYF.

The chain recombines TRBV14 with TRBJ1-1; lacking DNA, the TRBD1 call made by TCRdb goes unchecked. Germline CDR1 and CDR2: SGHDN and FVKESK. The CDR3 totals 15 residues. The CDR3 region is CASSFGGGGSTEAFF.

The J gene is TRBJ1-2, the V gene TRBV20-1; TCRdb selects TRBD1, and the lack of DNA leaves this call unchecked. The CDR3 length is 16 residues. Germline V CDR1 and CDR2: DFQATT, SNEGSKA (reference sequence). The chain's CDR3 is CSARDETAPPNYGCTF.

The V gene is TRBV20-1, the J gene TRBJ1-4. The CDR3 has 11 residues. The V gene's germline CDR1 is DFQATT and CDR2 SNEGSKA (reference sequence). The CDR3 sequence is CSARDLEKLFF.

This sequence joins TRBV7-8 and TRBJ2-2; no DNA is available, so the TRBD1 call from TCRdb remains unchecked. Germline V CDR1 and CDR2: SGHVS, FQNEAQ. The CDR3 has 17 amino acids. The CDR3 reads CASSPRQGLGMWGELFF.

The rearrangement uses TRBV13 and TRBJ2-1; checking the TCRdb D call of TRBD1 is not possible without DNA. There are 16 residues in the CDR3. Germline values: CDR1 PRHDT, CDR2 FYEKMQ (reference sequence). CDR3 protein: CASSPSGQELYNEQFF.